Presented here are 3 T cell receptor beta chains from one specimen sequenced in a study of T-cell reconstitution after alpha-beta-depleted transplantation in children. Unique molecular identifiers were incorporated into the prepared TCRbeta library. TCRdb fed the PCR reads into MiXCR, producing one record per CDR3 protein. The table lists 190,000 or so distinct CDR3 sequences, approximately 6.8% of them singletons. Material: PBMCs from the stem cell graft donor, obtained from the stem cell graft. These receptors were taken from a human donor who donated a stem cell graft to a child with Wiskott-Aldrich syndrome.

In its sample, this clonotype was seen many times. V and J are TRBV11-2 and TRBJ1-1; TRBD1 aligns across 7 bases. Germline CDR1 is SGHAT and CDR2 is FQNNGV. J gave up 5 bases and V 6 bases, and 15 bases lay outside the gene matches. The CDR3 contains 16 residues. Here the CDR3 reads CASRPAGGLGWTEAFF. The CDR3 bases are TGTGCCAGCAGACCCGCAGGGGGATTAGGGTGGACTGAAGCTTTCTTT.

This chain joins TRBV20-1 and TRBJ2-3; the match to TRBD2 covers 14 bases. Germline CDR1 reads DFQATT; CDR2 reads SNEGSKA (reference sequence). Trimming removed 0 bases from V and 4 bases from J; junction bases left unmatched: 18. The CDR3 consists of 21 residues. Written as DNA, the CDR3 is TGCAGTGCTAGAGATCTCGTGAATTTTGTAAGACTAGCGGGAGGGGCAGATACGCAGTATTTT. Protein product: CSARDLVNFVRLAGGADTQYF.

This clonotype occurred many times. The rearrangement links TRBV7-9 to TRBJ1-6; no clear D gene. Deletions cut 4 bases from V and 3 bases from J, with 7 bases between. From germline, CDR1 is SEHNR and CDR2 FQNEAQ (reference sequence). CDR3 size: 14 residues. Here the CDR3 DNA reads TGTGCCAGCAGCTCGGCCAACTATAATTCACCCCTCCACTTT. Its protein product is CASSSANYNSPLHF.